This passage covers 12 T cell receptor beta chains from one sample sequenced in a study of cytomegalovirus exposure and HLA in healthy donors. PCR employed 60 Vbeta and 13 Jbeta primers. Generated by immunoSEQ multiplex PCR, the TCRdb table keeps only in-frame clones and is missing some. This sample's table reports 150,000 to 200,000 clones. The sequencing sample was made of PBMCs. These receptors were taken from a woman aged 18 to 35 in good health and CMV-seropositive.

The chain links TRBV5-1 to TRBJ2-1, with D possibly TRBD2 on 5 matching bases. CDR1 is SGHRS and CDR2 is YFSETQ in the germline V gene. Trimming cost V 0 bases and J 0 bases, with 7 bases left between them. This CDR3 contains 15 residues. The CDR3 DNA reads TGCGCCAGCAGCTTGGAAGGGAGCTCCTACAATGAGCAGTTCTTC. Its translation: CASSLEGSSYNEQFF.

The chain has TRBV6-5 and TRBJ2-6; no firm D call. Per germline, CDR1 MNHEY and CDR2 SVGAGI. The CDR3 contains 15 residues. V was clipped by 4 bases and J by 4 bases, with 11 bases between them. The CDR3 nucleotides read TGTGCCAGCAGTTCCTCCCCCGGGGGGGCCAACGTCCTGACTTTC. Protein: CASSSSPGGANVLTF.

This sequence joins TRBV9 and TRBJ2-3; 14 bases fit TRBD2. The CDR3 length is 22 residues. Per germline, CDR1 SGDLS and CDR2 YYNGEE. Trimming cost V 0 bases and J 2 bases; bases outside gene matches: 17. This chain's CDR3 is CASSVDPEPGTSGGWPTDTQYF. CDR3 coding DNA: TGTGCCAGCAGCGTAGACCCGGAGCCCGGGACTAGCGGGGGCTGGCCCACAGATACGCAGTATTTT. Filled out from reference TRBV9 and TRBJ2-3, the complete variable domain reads DSGVTQTPKHLITATGQRVTLRCSPRSGDLSVYWYQQSLDQGLQFLIQYYNGEERAKGNILERFSAQQFPDLHSELNLSSLELGDSALYFCASSVDPEPGTSGGWPTDTQYFGPGTRLTVL.

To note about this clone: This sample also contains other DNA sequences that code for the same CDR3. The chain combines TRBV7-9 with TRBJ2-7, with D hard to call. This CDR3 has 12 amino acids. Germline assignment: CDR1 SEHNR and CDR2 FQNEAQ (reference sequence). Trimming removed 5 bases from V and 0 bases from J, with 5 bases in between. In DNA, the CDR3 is TGTGCCAGCAGCCGTAGCTCCTACGAGCAGTACTTC. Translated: CASSRSSYEQYF.

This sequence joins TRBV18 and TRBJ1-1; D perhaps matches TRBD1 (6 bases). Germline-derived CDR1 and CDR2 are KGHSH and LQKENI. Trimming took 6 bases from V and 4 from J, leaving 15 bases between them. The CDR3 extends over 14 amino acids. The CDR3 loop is CASSLGQMGTEAFF. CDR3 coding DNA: TGTGCCAGCTCTCTCGGACAGATGGGCACTGAAGCTTTCTTT.

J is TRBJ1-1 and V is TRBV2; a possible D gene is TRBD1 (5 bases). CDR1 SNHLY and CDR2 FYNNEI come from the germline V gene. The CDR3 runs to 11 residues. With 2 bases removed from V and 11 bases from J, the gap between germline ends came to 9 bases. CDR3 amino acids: CASSEPPGAFF. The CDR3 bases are TGTGCCAGCAGTGAACCGCCAGGGGCTTTCTTT.

In DNA, the CDR3 is TGTGCCAGCAGCGTCTTCGACAGGGGATGGACCCAGTACTTC. This gives the protein CASSVFDRGWTQYF. The rearrangement uses TRBV5-6 and TRBJ2-5; the match to TRBD1 covers 8 bases. V was clipped by 4 bases and J by 7 bases; unmatched bases: 9. The CDR3 covers 14 residues. The germline CDR1 and CDR2 sequences are SGHDT and YYEEEE.

The CDR3 DNA reads as TGTGCCAGCAGTTGGGGTACCGGGACTAGCGGAGGAGATACGCAGTATTTT. Translating it yields CASSWGTGTSGGDTQYF. V is TRBV7-2 and J is TRBJ2-3, with TRBD2 matching over 11 bases. CDR3 length: 17 amino acids. Looked up from germline, CDR1 is SGHTA and CDR2 is FQGNSA. V was pared by 6 bases and J by 5 bases, with 13 bases of the junction left unmatched.

In DNA, the CDR3 is TGCGCCAGCAGCCCGGACATTTCCGGGGGACAAGCTTTCTTT. Its translation is CASSPDISGGQAFF. The chain has TRBV5-1 and TRBJ1-1; D is perhaps TRBD1 (5 bases). Germline lookup yields CDR1 SGHRS and CDR2 YFSETQ. Trimming took off 4 bases at V and 9 bases at J, with 19 bases between the two ends. This CDR3 contains 14 residues.

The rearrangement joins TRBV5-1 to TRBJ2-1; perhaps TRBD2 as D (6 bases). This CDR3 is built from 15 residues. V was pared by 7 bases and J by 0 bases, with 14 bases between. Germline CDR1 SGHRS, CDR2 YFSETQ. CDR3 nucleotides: TGCGCCAGCGGAGGGGTAGCGGCCTCCTACAATGAGCAGTTCTTC. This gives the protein CASGGVAASYNEQFF.

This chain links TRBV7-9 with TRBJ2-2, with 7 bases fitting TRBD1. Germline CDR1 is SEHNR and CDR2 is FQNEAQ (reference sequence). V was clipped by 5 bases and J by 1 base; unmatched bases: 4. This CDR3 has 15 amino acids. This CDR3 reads CASSAGDRNTGELFF. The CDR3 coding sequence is TGTGCCAGCAGCGCCGGGGACAGGAACACCGGGGAGCTGTTTTTT.

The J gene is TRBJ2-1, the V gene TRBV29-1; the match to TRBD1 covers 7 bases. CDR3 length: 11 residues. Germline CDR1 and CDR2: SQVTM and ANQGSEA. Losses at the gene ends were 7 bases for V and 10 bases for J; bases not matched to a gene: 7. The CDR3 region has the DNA TGCAGCGCCAGGGGGACGAGAGAGCAGTTCTTC. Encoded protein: CSARGTREQFF.